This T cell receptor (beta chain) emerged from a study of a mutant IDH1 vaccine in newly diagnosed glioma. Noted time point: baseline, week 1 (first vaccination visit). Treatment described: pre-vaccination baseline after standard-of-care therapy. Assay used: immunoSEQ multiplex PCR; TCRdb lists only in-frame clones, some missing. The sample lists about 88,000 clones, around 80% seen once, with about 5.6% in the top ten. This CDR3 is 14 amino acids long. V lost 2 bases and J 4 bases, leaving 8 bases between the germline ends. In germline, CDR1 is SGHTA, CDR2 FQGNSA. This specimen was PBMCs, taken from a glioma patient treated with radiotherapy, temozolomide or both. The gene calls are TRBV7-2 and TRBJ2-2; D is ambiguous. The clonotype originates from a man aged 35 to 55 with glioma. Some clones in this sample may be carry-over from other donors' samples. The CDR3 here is CASSLSLTTGELFF. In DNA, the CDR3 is TGTGCCAGCAGCTTATCTCTAACCACCGGGGAGCTGTTTTTT. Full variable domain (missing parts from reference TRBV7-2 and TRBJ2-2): GAGVSQSPSNKVTEKGKDVELRCDPISGHTALYWYRQSLGQGLEFLIYFQGNSAPDKSGLPSDRFSAERTGGSVSTLTIQRTQQEDSAVYLCASSLSLTTGELFFGEGSRLTVL.